Listed below are T cell receptor beta chains from one sample, sequenced in a study of cytomegalovirus exposure and HLA in healthy donors. Here immunoSEQ multiplex PCR was the method, and the copy in TCRdb shows in-frame clones only, minus some. The table lists fewer than 250,000 clones, roughly 88% of them singletons. Sequencing was performed on PBMCs. Receptors were obtained from a woman aged 25 to 45 in good health and CMV-seropositive. Each CDR3 is given with its conserved first and last residue. Each record gives: V gene, D gene, J gene, clone size, CDR3 DNA, CDR3 protein. D genes are given only for firm matches. Not all rows give a size; the values are once, few, many and, for expanded clones, a class.

TRBV5-4	.	TRBJ1-2	.	TGTGCCAGCAGCTTTGACCAGGACTATGGCTACACCTTC	CASSFDQDYGYTF
TRBV4-3	.	TRBJ2-7	.	TGCGCCAGCAGCCAAGAACCGGGAGTCGAGCAGTACTTC	CASSQEPGVEQYF
TRBV19	.	TRBJ2-1	few	TGTGCCAGTAGTATAGATCAGGGAGGCTCGCTACCTTACAATGAGCAGTTCTTC	CASSIDQGGSLPYNEQFF
TRBV5-1	TRBD2	TRBJ2-2	.	TGCGCCAGCAGCTGGGGACTAGCGGGAAGACTGAACACCGGGGAGCTGTTTTTT	CASSWGLAGRLNTGELFF
TRBV6-1	.	TRBJ1-5	once	TGTGCCAGCAGCTTAGGACAGCCAAGCAATCAGCCCCAGCATTTT	CASSLGQPSNQPQHF
TRBV27	.	TRBJ2-7	few	TGTGCCAGCAGTCCAGGACTACCATACGAGCAGTACTTC	CASSPGLPYEQYF
TRBV7-8	.	TRBJ2-1	.	TGTGCCAGCAGCACCCGTAAGGGGCACGATGAGCAGTTCTTC	CASSTRKGHDEQFF
TRBV30	.	TRBJ1-5	.	TGTGCCTGGAGTACGGGGGGCCGACAGCCCCAGCATTTT	CAWSTGGRQPQHF
TRBV5-1	.	TRBJ1-3	.	TGCGCCAGCAGCTTAACCGTTGGGAGTGGAAACACCATATATTTT	CASSLTVGSGNTIYF
TRBV19	.	TRBJ1-1	few	TGTGCCAGTAGTTCCCGAACAGACACTGAAGCTTTCTTT	CASSSRTDTEAFF
TRBV9	.	TRBJ1-2	.	TGTGCCAGCAGCGCCACCGGGACACGCATGGGGTATGGCTACACCTTC	CASSATGTRMGYGYTF
TRBV9	.	TRBJ2-2	.	TGTGCCAGCAGGCCAGCCAGCCTTTCGAACACCGGGGAGCTGTTTTTT	CASRPASLSNTGELFF
TRBV27	.	TRBJ2-1	.	TGTGCCAGCAGTTTGGGGAAAAATGAGCAGTTCTTC	CASSLGKNEQFF
TRBV5-4	.	TRBJ1-2	once	TGTGCCAGCAGCGCCGGCCTGGGTGGGAACTATGGCTACACCTTC	CASSAGLGGNYGYTF
TRBV28	.	TRBJ1-2	.	TGTGCCAGCAGTTCCCCACAACAGGGTGACTATGGCTACACCTTC	CASSSPQQGDYGYTF
TRBV27	TRBD1	TRBJ2-4	.	TGTGCCAGCAGTTGGACAGGGTCCAAAAACATTCAGTACTTC	CASSWTGSKNIQYF
TRBV30	.	TRBJ1-5	.	TGTGCCTGGAGTGCCCTGAATCAGCCCCAGCATTTT	CAWSALNQPQHF
TRBV30	.	TRBJ1-2	.	TGTGCCTGGAGTATCGCCAGGTATGGCTACACCTTC	CAWSIARYGYTF
TRBV2	TRBD2	TRBJ2-1	.	TGTGCCAGCAGTGAGCTAGCGGGATTTTCCTACAATGAGCAGTTCTTC	CASSELAGFSYNEQFF
TRBV11-3	.	TRBJ2-7	.	TGTGCCAGCAGCTTAGGCGCGGGCTACGAGCAGTACTTC	CASSLGAGYEQYF
TRBV12-2	.	TRBJ2-7	.	TGTGCAAGTCGCTTAGTTCACAGAAGCTCCTACGAGCAGTACTTC	CASRLVHRSSYEQYF
TRBV13	TRBD1	TRBJ2-7	.	TGTGCCAGCAGCTCCTCCCCGGGACAGGGGGCATACGAGCAGTACTTC	CASSSSPGQGAYEQYF
TRBV4-3	TRBD2	TRBJ2-5	.	TGCGCCAGCAGCCAAGCGGCAGGGAGGGTCGGTTTGGACTTC	CASSQAAGRVGLDF
TRBV6-1	.	TRBJ2-7	.	TGTGCCAGCAGTGCCCGGACAATTCTCTACGAGCAGTACTTC	CASSARTILYEQYF